Each of the 21 T cell receptor beta chains below was sequenced from the same sample in a study of blood T cell repertoires in COVID-19. Data came from immunoSEQ multiplex PCR; TCRdb stores just in-frame clones and leaves some out. In the table there are fewer than 350,000 clones, 85% of which are singletons. The sample consisted of PBMCs or T cells enriched from blood (not recorded which). The origin of the receptors is a woman in her forties or fifties who had recovered from COVID-19.

Comment on this clone: This sample includes further DNA sequences coding for the same CDR3. The chain couples TRBV6-1 to TRBJ2-7, with 9 bases matching TRBD2. The CDR3 is made up of 15 amino acids. V lost 3 bases, J lost 2 bases, and 5 bases stayed unmatched. The germline CDR1 and CDR2 sequences are MNHNS and SASEGT. The CDR3 reads CASSEGGLAPYEQYF. The CDR3 region has the DNA TGTGCCAGCAGTGAGGGAGGACTAGCGCCCTACGAGCAGTACTTC.

This clone turned up a few times. The chain couples TRBV3-1 (or the pseudogene TRBV3-2) to TRBJ1-4; 8 bases are shared with TRBD1. With V trimmed by 3 bases and J by 4 bases, 4 bases remained unmatched. The CDR3 runs 15 residues. Germline assignment: CDR1 LGHDT and CDR2 YNNKEL (reference sequence). CDR3 protein: CASSQADRGNEKLFF. The DNA for the CDR3 is TGTGCCAGCAGCCAGGCTGACAGGGGTAATGAAAAACTGTTTTTT.

The J gene is TRBJ2-2, the V gene TRBV5-1; 8 bases align to TRBD2. V lost 0 bases to trimming and J lost 5 bases; unmatched junction nucleotides: 12. Germline V gene sequence: CDR1 SGHRS, CDR2 YFSETQ. CDR3 length: 18 amino acids. CDR3 residues: CASSLVRSGGPGTGELFF. As DNA, the CDR3 is TGCGCCAGCAGCTTGGTGAGGAGCGGGGGCCCCGGGACCGGGGAGCTGTTTTTT.

This rearrangement joins TRBV5-6 to TRBJ2-5; 9 nucleotides match TRBD2. The CDR3 consists of 16 residues. The J segment lost 5 bases and the V segment lost 3 bases, leaving 11 bases of the junction unmatched. Germline CDR1 reads SGHDT; CDR2 reads YYEEEE. The CDR3 region is CASSSLLAGGKETQYF. The DNA for the CDR3 is TGTGCCAGCAGCTCTTTGCTGGCGGGAGGGAAGGAGACCCAGTACTTC. Complete variable domain (other parts from reference TRBV5-6 and TRBJ2-5): DAGVTQSPTHLIKTRGQQVTLRCSPKSGHDTVSWYQQALGQGPQFIFQYYEEEERQRGNFPDRFSGHQFPNYSSELNVNALLLGDSALYLCASSSLLAGGKETQYFGPGTRLLVL.

The table lists this clone with a count of one. The rearrangement joins TRBV30 to TRBJ1-2; no clear D gene. Per germline, CDR1 GTSNPN and CDR2 SVGIG (reference sequence). The CDR3 is 13 amino acids. Trimming shortened V by 0 bases and J by 8 bases, and 13 bases separated the two germline ends. Written as DNA, the CDR3 is TGTGCCTGGAGTGTCGAGCAGGAGGTAGGCTACACCTTC. Translation: CAWSVEQEVGYTF.

This chain links TRBV28 with TRBJ1-1, with D possibly being TRBD1 (5 bases). The ends were cut back, 4 bases at V and 2 bases at J, with 20 bases in the middle. The germline gives CDR1 MDHEN, CDR2 SYDVKM. This CDR3 spans 17 amino acids. CDR3 in DNA: TGTGCCAGCAGTTGGACCCTCGGAGGGGCCGTTAACACTGAAGCTTTCTTT. Its translation: CASSWTLGGAVNTEAFF.

This chain joins TRBV6-5 and TRBJ2-1; 8 positions agree with TRBD1. The CDR3 totals 16 residues. V gave up 0 bases and J gave up 4 bases; unmatched junction bases: 5. From germline, CDR1 is MNHEY and CDR2 SVGAGI. As DNA, the CDR3 is TGTGCCAGCAGTTACTCGCGACAGGGGATTTACAATGAGCAGTTCTTC. It codes for CASSYSRQGIYNEQFF.

This chain uses TRBV19 with TRBJ1-6, with D hard to call. The CDR3 has 13 residues. V was trimmed by 8 bases and J by 6 bases, leaving 11 bases between them. The germline V gene encodes CDR1 LNHDA and CDR2 SQIVND (reference sequence). In DNA form, the CDR3 reads TGTGCCAGTTCATATCTACGTAATTCACCCCTCCACTTT. The encoded protein is CASSYLRNSPLHF.

V usage is TRBV16 and J usage is TRBJ2-4; D may be TRBD1 (5 bases). From germline, CDR1 is KGHSY and CDR2 FQNENV. V lost 6 bases and J 8 bases, leaving 23 bases between the germline ends. The CDR3 is 16 residues long. The CDR3 DNA is TGTGCCAGCAGTCTCCAGGGTACCGGGCGATTTGACATTCAGTACTTC. This sequence encodes CASSLQGTGRFDIQYF.

This clone appeared a single time. V usage is TRBV6-2 or TRBV6-3 and J usage is TRBJ2-1; 12 bases are shared with TRBD2. J lost 9 bases, V lost 6 bases, and 12 bases had no gene match. Germline CDR1 is MNHEY and CDR2 is SVGEGT. The CDR3 has 16 amino acids. This CDR3 is CASSPPTSGGHGEQFF. CDR3 coding DNA: TGTGCCAGCAGCCCTCCGACTAGCGGGGGCCACGGTGAGCAGTTCTTC.

V is TRBV6-5 and J is TRBJ1-5, with a tentative D call TRBD1 (5 bases). The CDR3 spans 14 residues. V was cut by 7 bases and J by 0 bases, with 10 bases left in between. Germline V lookup: CDR1 MNHEY, CDR2 SVGAGI. DNA for the CDR3: TGTGCCAGCACTCTCAGGGTTAGCAATCAGCCCCAGCATTTT. Translated, it gives CASTLRVSNQPQHF.

This clone has a single count. The chain couples TRBV5-1 to TRBJ2-1; 9 positions match TRBD2. The CDR3 contains 15 residues. V trimming: 3 bases; J trimming: 7 bases; junction bases outside the gene matches: 8. CDR1 is SGHRS and CDR2 is YFSETQ in the germline V gene. The CDR3 spells CASSSGHSGGNEQFF. The CDR3 DNA follows: TGCGCCAGCAGCTCTGGCCATAGCGGGGGTAATGAGCAGTTCTTC. Full variable domain (rest looked up from reference TRBV5-1 and TRBJ2-1): KAGVTQTPRYLIKTRGQQVTLSCSPISGHRSVSWYQQTPGQGLQFLFEYFSETQRNKGNFPGRFSGRQFSNSRSEMNVSTLELGDSALYLCASSSGHSGGNEQFFGPGTRLTVL.

Only one count was recorded for this clone. The V gene is TRBV5-1, the J gene TRBJ2-1; 10 nucleotides align to TRBD2. This CDR3 has 19 residues. The germline V gene has CDR1 SGHRS and CDR2 YFSETQ. J was trimmed by 5 bases and V by 0 bases; bases with no gene match: 14. CDR3 sequence (DNA): TGCGCCAGCAGCTTGGACCAGCGGGGGGGCGGCTCTTTCAACAATGAGCAGTTCTTC. Protein: CASSLDQRGGGSFNNEQFF.

This chain connects TRBV30 to TRBJ2-2, with 7 bases lining up with TRBD2. V shed 0 bases, J shed 1 base, and the junction held 2 bases outside the gene matches. This CDR3 comprises 15 residues. The V gene's germline CDR1 is GTSNPN and CDR2 SVGIG (reference sequence). CDR3 protein: CAWSVGRGNTGELFF. The CDR3 nucleotides read TGTGCCTGGAGTGTAGGGAGGGGGAACACCGGGGAGCTGTTTTTT.

The chain couples TRBV30 to TRBJ2-1; tentative D call: TRBD1 (5 bases). Trimming took 0 bases from V and 10 from J, leaving 13 bases between them. This CDR3 has 13 residues. Germline values: CDR1 GTSNPN, CDR2 SVGIG (reference sequence). The CDR3 here is CAWSVKGLWEQFF. The CDR3, as DNA: TGTGCCTGGAGTGTTAAGGGGCTTTGGGAGCAGTTCTTC.

This chain joins TRBV10-2 and TRBJ1-5, with TRBD1 identical over 8 bases. This CDR3 has 14 residues. V lost 5 bases to trimming and J lost 3 bases; unmatched junction nucleotides: 3. CDR1 and CDR2 from the germline V gene are WSHSY and SAAADI. The CDR3 is CASSPGGTNQPQHF. CDR3 coding DNA: TGCGCCAGCAGTCCAGGGGGCACCAATCAGCCCCAGCATTTT.

This chain uses TRBV5-1 with TRBJ2-7; 8 nucleotides agree with TRBD2. Looked up from germline, CDR1 is SGHRS and CDR2 is YFSETQ. V was pared by 4 bases and J by 3 bases, with 18 bases of the junction left unmatched. The CDR3 loop spans 18 amino acids. The CDR3 here is CASSPRGGGAGEFYEQYF. The CDR3 region has the DNA TGCGCCAGCAGCCCCCGAGGTGGGGGAGCGGGAGAGTTCTACGAGCAGTACTTC.

V is TRBV5-1 and J is TRBJ2-5; 8 bases match TRBD1. Germline V gives CDR1 SGHRS, CDR2 YFSETQ. V lost 5 bases to trimming and J lost 2 bases; unmatched junction nucleotides: 8. The CDR3 extends over 15 amino acids. The CDR3 region is CASSSTGGLQETQYF. CDR3 nucleotides: TGCGCCAGCAGTTCAACAGGGGGATTGCAAGAGACCCAGTACTTC. Full variable domain (remainder filled in from reference TRBV5-1 and TRBJ2-5): KAGVTQTPRYLIKTRGQQVTLSCSPISGHRSVSWYQQTPGQGLQFLFEYFSETQRNKGNFPGRFSGRQFSNSRSEMNVSTLELGDSALYLCASSSTGGLQETQYFGPGTRLLVL.

The chain couples TRBV18 to TRBJ2-1; weak D call: TRBD2 (5 bases). The V end lost 2 bases, the J end lost 6 bases, and 8 bases lay between the germline ends. This CDR3 has 13 amino acids. Germline V gene data show CDR1 as KGHSH and CDR2 as LQKENI. The CDR3 DNA reads TGTGCCAGCTCACCAGGGAGCGGCAATGAGCAGTTCTTC. Translation: CASSPGSGNEQFF.

This clone was seen just once. The chain has TRBV6-5 and TRBJ1-5; no firm D call. The CDR3 sequence is 14 residues long. Germline lookup yields CDR1 MNHEY and CDR2 SVGAGI. Trimming stripped 6 bases from V and 2 bases from J, with 11 bases between. This CDR3 is CASRADVGNQPQHF. The CDR3 region has the DNA TGTGCCAGCAGGGCCGATGTGGGCAATCAGCCCCAGCATTTT.

This sequence joins TRBV6-2 or TRBV6-3 and TRBJ1-5, with no clear D. Germline lookup yields CDR1 MNHEY and CDR2 SVGEGT. The CDR3 runs to 15 residues. V lost 6 bases and J 0 bases, leaving 12 bases between the germline ends. CDR3 DNA: TGTGCCAGCAGCCCCACAGAGTATAGCAATCAGCCCCAGCATTTT. Translating gives CASSPTEYSNQPQHF.